What follows are 17 T cell receptor beta chains derived from one specimen sequenced in a study of identical twins. TCRdb passed the 5' RACE reads through MiXCR, listing each CDR3 protein once. Found here are roughly 540,000 distinct CDR3 sequences, roughly 21% of them singletons; the top ten hold under 0.95%. This same sample was also taken into another study, of T cells expressing NK-cell markers.

What was sequenced was CD4+ T cells sorted from blood. These receptors all come from a woman aged 18-29 years in good health.

J is TRBJ2-5 and V is TRBV12-3 or TRBV12-4; D unclear. The ends were cut back, 4 bases at V and 2 bases at J, with 11 bases in the middle. The CDR3 runs 14 residues. The CDR3 DNA reads TGTGCCAGCAGTTCCCTGGCGCTTCAAGAGACCCAGTACTTC. It specifies CASSSLALQETQYF.

This clonotype was seen a few times. V and J are TRBV14 and TRBJ2-1; D not certain. The CDR3 consists of 13 residues. Trimming took off 1 base at V and 6 bases at J, with 7 bases between the two ends. CDR1 and CDR2 (germline): SGHDN, FVKESK. The CDR3, as DNA: TGTGCCAGCAGCCAAGCCTCGATCAATGAGCAGTTCTTC. Its protein product is CASSQASINEQFF.

The chain links TRBV2 to TRBJ1-2, with D uncertain. CDR3 length equals 13 residues. Germline V gene data show CDR1 as SNHLY and CDR2 as FYNNEI. Between the trimmed V and J ends, which lost 1 base and 8 bases, there was a span of 11 bases. CDR3 sequence (DNA): TGTGCCAGCAGTGAAGGTATAGGATGGGGCTACACCTTC. Encoded protein: CASSEGIGWGYTF.

This chain links TRBV21-1 with TRBJ2-4; the DNA was not used to check the table's D call, TRBD1. TRBV21-1 is designated a pseudogene. The CDR3 has 19 amino acids. The CDR3 nucleotides read TGTGCCAGCAGCGAAGTGACAGGGGGCGAAATTGGTGGCAAAAACATTCAGTACTTC. This translates into CASSEVTGGEIGGKNIQYF.

V usage is TRBV5-1 and J usage is TRBJ2-7, with D possibly being TRBD1 (5 bases). CDR1 SGHRS and CDR2 YFSETQ come from the germline V gene. The CDR3 is made up of 15 amino acids. V was clipped by 1 base and J by 5 bases, with 16 bases between them. CDR3 protein: CASSLYGQGGNEQYF. The CDR3 region has the DNA TGCGCCAGCAGCTTGTACGGGCAGGGTGGAAACGAGCAGTACTTC.

Only a few counts were recorded for this clonotype. V and J are TRBV5-1 and TRBJ2-7; either TRBD1 or TRBD2 may fit D (5 bases each). Germline values: CDR1 SGHRS, CDR2 YFSETQ. This CDR3 spans 15 amino acids. V lost 0 bases and J 3 bases, leaving 13 bases between the germline ends. DNA for the CDR3: TGCGCCAGCAGCTTGGTCGGGACCTCCTACTACGAGCAGTACTTC. Protein: CASSLVGTSYYEQYF.

The chain carries TRBV7-2 and TRBJ2-1, with TRBD2 matching 8 bases. Germline CDR1 and CDR2: SGHTA and FQGNSA. With 3 bases clipped from V and 7 bases from J, the junction kept 5 bases outside the gene matches. The CDR3 sequence is 14 residues long. The CDR3 DNA reads as TGTGCCAGCAGCTTTTCGGGAGGGCTGAATGAGCAGTTCTTC. Protein sequence: CASSFSGGLNEQFF.

The V call is TRBV20-1, the J call TRBJ1-4; 9 bases are a match to TRBD1. Germline CDR1 is DFQATT and CDR2 is SNEGSKA (reference sequence). The CDR3 totals 18 residues. J gave up 7 bases and V 2 bases, and 17 bases lay outside the gene matches. CDR3 DNA sequence: TGCAGTGCTAGACCGGGACAGGGAAAGGGCCCAGTCGGTGAAAAACTGTTTTTT. It yields the protein CSARPGQGKGPVGEKLFF.

The chain is built from TRBV27 and TRBJ2-1, with 13 bases aligning to TRBD2. The CDR3 contains 16 residues. V shed 10 bases and J 2 bases; nucleotides not matched to a gene: 8. In germline, CDR1 is MNHEY, CDR2 SMNVEV (reference sequence). CDR3 in amino acids: CAILGLAGLPYNEQFF. CDR3 nucleotide sequence: TGTGCCATCCTGGGACTAGCGGGGCTTCCCTACAATGAGCAGTTCTTC.

Written as DNA, the CDR3 is TGTGCCAGCAGCGTAGGACAGGGGGTCGGCGAGCAGTACTTC. It is translated as CASSVGQGVGEQYF. The rearrangement joins TRBV9 to TRBJ2-7, with 9 bases aligning to TRBD1. V lost 0 bases and J lost 6; bases outside the gene matches: 4. This CDR3 is 14 amino acids long. The germline CDR1 and CDR2 sequences are SGDLS and YYNGEE.

The chain links TRBV2 to TRBJ2-7; TRBD1 matches 9 bases. CDR1 and CDR2 (germline): SNHLY, FYNNEI. CDR3 length: 14 amino acids. In DNA form, the CDR3 reads TGTGCTACCGAAGATGGGGACAGGGCGTACGAGCAGTACTTC. Its protein product is CATEDGDRAYEQYF.

The chain combines TRBV20-1 with TRBJ2-5, with 7 nucleotides matching TRBD2. The germline V gene has CDR1 DFQATT and CDR2 SNEGSKA (reference sequence). This CDR3 region has 13 residues. The J segment lost 3 bases and the V segment lost 1 base, leaving 2 bases of the junction unmatched. The CDR3: CSARVLAEETQYF. The CDR3 bases are TGCAGTGCTAGAGTCCTAGCGGAAGAGACCCAGTACTTC.

This clonotype has only a few counts. The chain couples TRBV18 to TRBJ1-1, with D perhaps TRBD1 (6 bases). The germline V gene encodes CDR1 KGHSH and CDR2 LQKENI. The CDR3 is 16 amino acids. The germline V and J ends were trimmed by 2 bases and 0 bases, with 13 bases remaining between them. In nucleotides, the CDR3 is TGTGCCAGCTCACCAACCCCGGGGACATTGAACACTGAAGCTTTCTTT. Translating it yields CASSPTPGTLNTEAFF.

The chain uses TRBV20-1 and TRBJ2-7; 7 nucleotides match TRBD1. The V and J ends lost 1 base and 4 bases, in that order; junction bases with no gene match: 7. Germline CDR1 and CDR2: DFQATT and SNEGSKA (reference sequence). CDR3 length: 14 residues. CDR3 in DNA: TGCAGTGCTAGAGTTTCAGGGGGAACTTACGAGCAGTACTTC. This gives the protein CSARVSGGTYEQYF.

This chain joins TRBV7-9 and TRBJ2-3; TRBD2 might be the D (6 bases). This CDR3 region has 14 residues. Trimming cost V 11 bases and J 6 bases, with 21 bases left between them. Germline V gives CDR1 SEHNR, CDR2 FQNEAQ (reference sequence). Here the CDR3 DNA reads TGTGCCCCGACACTGGTCGGGAGCAGGGATACGCAGTATTTT. Translated, it gives CAPTLVGSRDTQYF.

V and J are TRBV11-1 and TRBJ2-7, with 9 bases that match TRBD2. The ends lost 0 bases at V and 4 bases at J; junction bases unmatched: 13. The CDR3 contains 18 residues. Germline CDR1 SGHAT, CDR2 FQDESV (reference sequence). The CDR3 nucleotides read TGTGCCAGCAGCTTAGCGCTCCTAGCGGGATACCAAAGTTACGAGCAGTACTTC. Amino acids: CASSLALLAGYQSYEQYF. Using reference TRBV11-1 and TRBJ2-7 for the parts outside the CDR3, the full variable domain is EAEVAQSPRYKITEKSQAVAFWCDPISGHATLYWYRQILGQGPELLVQFQDESVVDDSQLPKDRFSAERLKGVDSTLKIQPAELGDSAMYLCASSLALLAGYQSYEQYFGPGTRLTVT.

This clonotype was seen more than once but under ten times. The gene calls are TRBV20-1 and TRBJ1-2; tentatively, D is TRBD1 (5 bases). Germline V gives CDR1 DFQATT, CDR2 SNEGSKA (reference sequence). Trimming took 1 base from V and 5 from J, leaving 11 bases between them. The CDR3 runs to 13 residues. In nucleotides, the CDR3 is TGCAGTGCTAGAGGCCATGAGGGGTATGGCTACACCTTC. Its translation: CSARGHEGYGYTF.